These T cell receptor beta chains were read from a single sample in a study of T cell repertoires in cytomegalovirus infection. A single record per CDR3 protein comes from TCRdb applying MiXCR to the reads. This sample has over 450,000 distinct CDR3 sequences, with about 11% found just once. The sample comprised PBMCs. The source of these receptors is a human donor in good health (CMV status not recorded). Some clones in this sample may be carry-over from other donors' samples. Both conserved end residues are part of each CDR3. The D gene is left open where the match is weak. Some rows have no size entry. The others give once, few or many, or a class for an expanded clone.

d_call	v_call	j_call	clone_size	cdr3_aa	cdr3_nt
TRBD1	TRBV5-6	TRBJ1-5	few	CASSLAGTDNQPQHF	TGTGCCAGCAGCCTGGCCGGGACAGACAATCAGCCCCAGCATTTT
TRBD1	TRBV7-8	TRBJ2-1	many	CASSNRQGRHNEQFF	TGTGCCAGCAGTAACCGACAGGGTCGGCACAATGAGCAGTTCTTC
TRBD1	TRBV20-1	TRBJ1-3	many	CSALNRGWGNTIYF	TGCAGTGCTCTAAACAGGGGATGGGGAAACACCATATATTTT
TRBD1	TRBV7-6	TRBJ2-2	many	CASSDAGTGGAITPGELFF	TGTGCCAGCAGCGACGCCGGGACAGGAGGAGCCATCACACCCGGGGAGCTGTTTTTT
-	TRBV10-3	TRBJ2-3	many	CAISESPQGTDTQYF	TGTGCCATCAGTGAGTCCCCTCAGGGGACAGATACGCAGTATTTT
TRBD1	TRBV28	TRBJ1-1	many	CASSPPPGQGYTEAFF	TGTGCCAGCAGTCCCCCCCCGGGACAGGGGTATACTGAAGCTTTCTTT
-	TRBV12-5	TRBJ1-2	many	CASGSPREDGYTF	TGTGCTAGTGGTTCCCCCAGGGAGGATGGCTACACCTTC
-	TRBV6-1	TRBJ1-6	many	CASRRTGNSPLHF	TGTGCCAGCAGACGGACCGGTAATTCACCCCTCCACTTT
-	TRBV30	TRBJ1-3	-	CAWSVQSGNTIYF	TGTGCCTGGAGCGTACAGTCTGGAAACACCATATATTTT
TRBD1	TRBV12-3/TRBV12-4	TRBJ1-5	-	CASRPGGGVQPQHF	TGTGCCAGCAGACCAGGGGGGGGGGTTCAGCCCCAGCATTTT
-	TRBV7-8	TRBJ1-5	many	CASTLLGQGSNQPQHF	TGTGCCAGCACCCTCTTAGGTCAGGGTAGCAATCAGCCCCAGCATTTT
-	TRBV4-2	TRBJ2-6	many	CASSRSYTNSGANVLTF	TGTGCCAGCAGCCGCAGTTACACGAACTCTGGGGCCAACGTCCTGACTTTC
TRBD2	TRBV28	TRBJ2-1	few	CASSSGRLAGFRDEQFF	TGTGCCAGCAGTTCCGGGAGGCTAGCGGGATTTAGGGATGAGCAGTTCTTC
TRBD1	TRBV28	TRBJ1-2	many	CASSLPSGQGAPPYGYTF	TGTGCCAGCAGTCTCCCCTCGGGACAGGGGGCTCCACCATATGGCTACACCTTC
TRBD2	TRBV6-1	TRBJ2-1	many	CASSPPGLAGSEQFF	TGTGCCAGCAGCCCACCGGGACTAGCGGGTTCTGAGCAGTTCTTC
TRBD1	TRBV7-9	TRBJ2-7	few	CASSDGTAPYEQYF	TGTGCCAGCAGCGACGGGACAGCTCCCTACGAGCAGTACTTC
-	TRBV7-6	TRBJ1-5	many	CASSLVAGFNQPQHF	TGTGCCAGCAGCTTAGTAGCTGGGTTTAATCAGCCCCAGCATTTT
-	TRBV10-3	TRBJ2-5	many	CAISDGDTQYF	TGTGCCATCAGTGACGGAGACACCCAGTACTTC
-	TRBV28	TRBJ2-7	few	CASSPRGLYEQYF	TGTGCCAGCAGTCCCCGAGGCCTCTACGAGCAGTACTTC
TRBD1	TRBV20-1	TRBJ2-5	-	CSAAWTGGLGETQYF	TGCAGTGCCGCCTGGACAGGGGGCTTGGGGGAGACCCAGTACTTC
TRBD2	TRBV6-5	TRBJ2-3	-	CASSYGGRATDTQYF	TGTGCCAGCAGTTACGGCGGGAGGGCAACAGATACGCAGTATTTT
TRBD1	TRBV6-1	TRBJ2-1	many	CATWQGAAYNEQFF	TGTGCCACCTGGCAGGGGGCGGCCTACAATGAGCAGTTCTTC
TRBD2	TRBV20-1	TRBJ2-1	few	CSARGTSGVNNEQFF	TGCAGTGCTAGAGGAACTAGCGGGGTAAACAATGAGCAGTTCTTC
-	TRBV18	TRBJ1-5	-	CASSTKGDYSNQPQHF	TGTGCCAGCTCGACGAAAGGGGACTATAGCAATCAGCCCCAGCATTTT
-	TRBV11-2	TRBJ2-5	many	CASISTSGKYQETQYF	TGTGCCAGCATCTCGACAAGCGGAAAATACCAAGAGACCCAGTACTTC
-	TRBV3-1	TRBJ1-6	many	CASSQGKGLGSPLHF	TGTGCCAGCAGCCAAGGGAAGGGGCTAGGGTCACCCCTCCACTTT
-	TRBV6-5	TRBJ1-2	many	CASRVTGDYGYTF	TGTGCCAGCAGGGTAACAGGAGACTATGGCTACACCTTC
-	TRBV2	TRBJ1-1	many	CASSWIGAEAFF	TGTGCCAGCAGCTGGATTGGCGCTGAAGCTTTCTTT
-	TRBV7-9	TRBJ2-4	many	CASSLVTGLQNIQYF	TGTGCCAGCAGCTTAGTGACAGGCCTACAAAACATTCAGTACTTC
TRBD2	TRBV20-1	TRBJ2-1	-	CSARDKRGVSYNEQFF	TGCAGTGCTAGAGATAAGCGGGGGGTTTCCTACAATGAGCAGTTCTTC
-	TRBV18	TRBJ1-5	-	CASSPRPLSSNQPQHF	TGTGCCAGCTCACCACGGCCCCTTTCAAGCAATCAGCCCCAGCATTTT
TRBD2	TRBV30	TRBJ2-1	-	CAWSIKTSGRVRPPDEQFF	TGTGCCTGGAGTATTAAGACTAGCGGGAGAGTCCGGCCGCCCGATGAGCAGTTCTTC
-	TRBV16	TRBJ1-2	-	CASSHLGVTQDNYGYTF	TGTGCCAGCAGCCATTTGGGGGTCACCCAGGATAACTATGGCTACACCTTC
TRBD2	TRBV28	TRBJ2-7	many	CASSLSSGRASYEQYF	TGTGCCAGCAGTTTATCTAGCGGGAGGGCCTCCTACGAGCAGTACTTC
-	TRBV5-5	TRBJ2-1	-	CASSLEVLNYNEQFF	TGTGCCAGCAGCTTGGAGGTCCTTAATTACAATGAGCAGTTCTTC
TRBD2	TRBV10-3	TRBJ2-7	many	CATSGTSGRYSYEQYF	TGTGCCACCAGCGGGACTAGCGGCCGTTACTCCTACGAGCAGTACTTC
TRBD1	TRBV6-5	TRBJ2-7	few	CASRGQGLRDEQYF	TGTGCCAGCAGGGGACAGGGACTAAGGGACGAGCAGTACTTC
-	TRBV12-3/TRBV12-4	TRBJ1-5	few	CASSLTGSRNQPQHF	TGTGCCAGCAGTTTAACAGGGTCACGCAATCAGCCCCAGCATTTT
-	TRBV10-3	TRBJ2-7	few	CAISEVTEEQYF	TGTGCCATCAGTGAAGTCACGGAAGAGCAGTACTTC
-	TRBV5-6	TRBJ1-2	many	CASTRGRLHYGYTF	TGTGCCAGCACCCGGGGGAGGCTACACTATGGCTACACCTTC
TRBD2	TRBV5-4	TRBJ2-1	many	CASSYTTSGYSYNEQFF	TGTGCCAGCAGCTATACGACTAGCGGATACTCCTACAATGAGCAGTTCTTC
-	TRBV27	TRBJ1-5	many	CASSLRGLSQPQHF	TGTGCCAGCAGTTTACGGGGGTTATCTCAGCCCCAGCATTTT
TRBD2	TRBV11-1	TRBJ2-1	many	CASRLAAENEQFF	TGTGCCAGCAGACTAGCGGCAGAGAATGAGCAGTTCTTC
-	TRBV12-3/TRBV12-4	TRBJ2-7	many	CASTRTVYEQYF	TGTGCCAGCACCCGGACAGTCTACGAGCAGTACTTC
-	TRBV10-3	TRBJ1-1	many	CAITTGSNTEAFF	TGTGCCATCACCACGGGATCGAACACTGAAGCTTTCTTT
-	TRBV7-9	TRBJ2-1	many	CASTPVGEQFF	TGTGCCAGCACCCCTGTGGGAGAGCAGTTCTTC
-	TRBV10-3	TRBJ1-1	many	CAITKTGQENTEAFF	TGTGCCATCACAAAGACGGGACAAGAGAACACTGAAGCTTTCTTT
-	TRBV5-6	TRBJ2-5	-	CASSLGGPTLQETQYF	TGTGCCAGCAGCTTGGGAGGGCCAACCCTCCAAGAGACCCAGTACTTC
-	TRBV7-9	TRBJ2-5	many	CAGSGGGGETQYF	TGTGCCGGAAGCGGAGGGGGAGGCGAGACCCAGTACTTC
TRBD2	TRBV7-2	TRBJ2-5	once	CASSPWAGGQETQYF	TGTGCCAGCAGCCCTTGGGCGGGGGGGCAAGAGACCCAGTACTTC